The rows below give T cell receptor beta chains drawn from one sample of a study of shared clonotypes between healthy human individuals. The protocol was immunoSEQ multiplex PCR, while the TCRdb copy is restricted to in-frame clones and leaves out a portion. The sample holds 2,500,000 or so clones, 85% to 95% seen once. The sequencing sample was made of naive CD4+ T cells from PBMCs. Every receptor here comes from a man aged 18 to 30 in good health. Some clones in this sample may be carry-over from other donors' samples. CDR3s include the opening cysteine and the closing phenylalanine or tryptophan. The D gene is left open where the match is weak. Size values are once, few and many counts, or a class for expanded clones, and some rows have none.

v_gene	abundance	len	d_gene	j_gene	CDR3nt	CDR3aa
TRBV10-1	once	16	-	TRBJ1-4	TGCGCCAGCAGTGCAAGTGGTATAGGGGCTGGTGAAAAACTGTTTTTT	CASSASGIGAGEKLFF
TRBV21-1	-	18	-	TRBJ1-1	TGTGCCAGCAGCAAGGGCAGGACAGGGGGCGAAGGTGGCACTGAAGCTTTCTTT	CASSKGRTGGEGGTEAFF
TRBV2	once	15	TRBD1	TRBJ2-2	TGTGCCAGCAGAGTACAGGGGGCGCGAACCGGGGAGCTGTTTTTT	CASRVQGARTGELFF
TRBV2	-	14	TRBD1	TRBJ1-4	TGTGCCAGCAGTGAAGACAGGGGGAGAGAAAAACTGTTTTTT	CASSEDRGREKLFF
TRBV19	-	15	-	TRBJ1-5	TGTGCCAGTAGTATGCAGGGGACCTACAATCAGCCCCAGCATTTT	CASSMQGTYNQPQHF
TRBV6-6	-	13	-	TRBJ2-7	TGTGCCAGCAGCCTTCGTCGGGCGTACGAGCAGTACTTC	CASSLRRAYEQYF
TRBV18	once	12	-	TRBJ1-3	TGTGCCAGCTCACCGGAAGGAAACACCATATATTTT	CASSPEGNTIYF
TRBV5-1	-	14	-	TRBJ2-2	TGCGCCAGCACCGTTAGCGTTACCACCGGGGAGCTGTTTTTT	CASTVSVTTGELFF
TRBV6-1	-	14	-	TRBJ1-4	TGTGCCAGCAGGGCTCCACGACGGTCGGAAAAACTGTTTTTT	CASRAPRRSEKLFF
TRBV11-3	-	14	-	TRBJ1-1	TGTGCCAGCAGCTTAGACAGGACGAACACTGAAGCTTTCTTT	CASSLDRTNTEAFF
TRBV28	once	9	-	TRBJ2-5	TGTGCCAGCAGTCCGCCACAGTACTTC	CASSPPQYF
TRBV7-6	-	16	-	TRBJ2-2	TGTGCCAGCAGCTTAGTGGTAGCGGAAAACACCGGGGAGCTGTTTTTT	CASSLVVAENTGELFF
TRBV28	-	15	-	TRBJ1-4	TGTGCCAGCAGACTTCTCGGGAGTCAGGGTGAAAAACTGTTTTTT	CASRLLGSQGEKLFF
TRBV7-9	-	14	TRBD2	TRBJ2-1	TGTGCCAGCAGCCCCGGGGAGGGCAACAATGAGCAGTTCTTC	CASSPGEGNNEQFF
TRBV5-6	-	15	-	TRBJ1-2	TGTGCCAGCAGCCGGACCTGGCAAGACCTCTATGGCTACACCTTC	CASSRTWQDLYGYTF
TRBV28	-	15	TRBD2	TRBJ2-1	TGTGCCAGCAGCCTAGCGGGAGTTTCCTACAATGAGCAGTTCTTC	CASSLAGVSYNEQFF
TRBV4-2	-	12	-	TRBJ2-1	TGTGCCAGCAGCCTAACCGCGAATGAGCAGTTCTTC	CASSLTANEQFF
TRBV4-1	-	17	TRBD2	TRBJ2-2	TGCGCCAGCAGCCCCTTAGCGGGAGGGATAAACACCGGGGAGCTGTTTTTT	CASSPLAGGINTGELFF
TRBV27	once	17	-	TRBJ2-3	TGTGCCAGCAGTTTGGGGGGAGGGGGCTTTTACACAGATACGCAGTATTTT	CASSLGGGGFYTDTQYF